This TCR beta chain emerged from a study of PD-1 blockade in classical Hodgkin lymphoma. Study results and caveats: Newly diagnosed patients had baseline TCR diversity that was reportedly lower than that of healthy donors.

J gave up 3 bases and V 0 bases, and 6 bases lay outside the gene matches. CDR3 length: 16 amino acids. Germline assignment: CDR1 KGHSH and CDR2 LQKENI. All patients experienced relapse after autologous stem cell transplantation, and brentuximab vedotin exposure was variable. About this clone: The antigen is not known. The same CDR3 arises from other DNA sequences in this sample as well.

Method: immunoSEQ multiplex PCR; TCRdb's copy keeps in-frame clones and lacks some. The table has roughly 40,000 clones, approximately 64% seen once. The sample was peripheral blood mononuclear cells (PBMCs), taken at baseline. This chain links TRBV18 with TRBJ1-2, with TRBD1 identical over 8 bases. The source is a human donor with classical Hodgkin lymphoma. The chain's CDR3 is CASSPPTGGLDYGYTF. The CDR3 DNA reads TGTGCCAGCTCACCACCTACAGGGGGTCTTGACTATGGCTACACCTTC.